The clone carrying this TCR beta chain was found many times. Its antigen is undetermined. The data were taken from a study of Graves' ophthalmopathy and Graves' hyperthyroidism. Study-level results: The model flagged ophthalmopathy progression at approximately 70% sensitivity and around 72% specificity.

V lost 0 bases, J lost 6 bases, and 10 bases lay in between. Germline-derived CDR1 and CDR2 are SGHRS and YFSETQ. This CDR3 comprises 13 residues. Cases classed as stable hyperthyroidism had no ophthalmopathy within 18 months of follow-up. Orbital computed tomography, thyroid ultrasound, TRAb, serum thyroxine and clinical symptoms formed the basis of diagnosis. RNA transcripts provided the template for amplifying TCR beta CDR3 regions. HTBI-primed first-round RT-PCR preceded second-round multiplex PCR. Each CDR3 protein is one row after TCRdb ran MiXCR on the multiplex PCR reads. This sample yields hundreds of thousands of distinct CDR3 sequences, of which more than 20% are seen a single time; roughly 3% belongs to the top ten.

This receptor was taken from a woman between 18 and 30 years old with stable Graves' hyperthyroidism. The rearrangement links TRBV5-1 to TRBJ2-7; D perhaps matches TRBD2 (6 bases). Sequencing was performed on peripheral blood. The chain's CDR3 is CASSLAGRSEQYF. CDR3 in DNA: TGCGCCAGCAGCTTGGCTGGGAGGAGCGAGCAGTACTTC.